The clone carrying this T cell receptor (beta chain) was detected ten times or more. The antigen remains unidentified. The data originate from a study of T-cell memory formation after mild COVID-19. Whole-study results and caveats: The authors did not confirm SARS-CoV-2 specificity of second-wave clones peaking day 37.

Germline lookup yields CDR1 SGHRS and CDR2 YFSETQ. Trimming removed 1 base at V and 5 bases at J, with 12 bases between. The CDR3 runs to 14 residues. Amplification by 5'RACE using constant-segment primers produced TCR alpha and TCR beta cDNA libraries that carried sample barcodes and UMIs. One entry per CDR3 protein, called by TCRdb with MiXCR from the 5' RACE reads. This table holds 300,000 to 400,000 distinct CDR3 sequences, over 10% found once. This rearrangement joins TRBV5-1 to TRBJ1-1; D possibly corresponds to TRBD1 (5 bases). This TCR came from a man between 18 and 35 years old who had mild COVID-19 (a few samples of this study predate the infection). Cell type and time point are not known. What was sequenced was PBMCs or a T cell subset sorted from them (not recorded which). CDR3 nucleotide sequence: TGCGCCAGCAGCTTGAATTCAAAGGGGACTGAAGCTTTCTTT. The encoded protein is CASSLNSKGTEAFF.